The 28 T cell receptor beta chains presented below share a single source sample, sequenced in a study of early T cells in non-severe SARS-CoV-2 infection. From the 5' RACE reads, TCRdb called clonotypes with MiXCR, one entry per CDR3 protein. Of around 19,000 distinct CDR3 sequences in the sample, less than 5% were seen once. The sequenced sample consisted of whole blood. The receptors derive from an adult who was a healthcare worker with PCR-confirmed SARS-CoV-2 infection or an uninfected control (not recorded which).

This clonotype was detected ten times or more. The J gene is TRBJ2-2, the V gene TRBV28; D gene ambiguous. CDR1 MDHEN and CDR2 SYDVKM come from the germline V gene. This CDR3 is built from 12 residues. V gave up 3 bases and J gave up 2 bases, with 1 base separating them. DNA for the CDR3: TGTGCCAGCAGTTTTAACACCGGGGAGCTGTTTTTT. It yields the protein CASSFNTGELFF.

The chain joins TRBV5-4 to TRBJ2-1; no reliable D call. The CDR3 loop spans 12 amino acids. Germline lookup yields CDR1 SGHNT and CDR2 YYREEE (reference sequence). Trimming pared 1 base from V and 13 bases from J, leaving 12 bases between. The CDR3 nucleotides read TGTGCCAGCAGCTTGTTGGGCAGAGCTCAGTTCTTC. Its translation: CASSLLGRAQFF.

There are a few counts of this clonotype. The chain uses TRBV5-1 and TRBJ2-6; TRBD1 might be the D (5 bases). This CDR3 spans 15 amino acids. The V and J ends lost 4 bases and 4 bases respectively, with 12 bases between them. CDR1 SGHRS and CDR2 YFSETQ come from the germline V gene. The CDR3 is CASSVTGIGANVLTF. The CDR3 region has the DNA TGCGCCAGCAGCGTTACAGGTATCGGGGCCAACGTCCTGACTTTC.

This clonotype was detected a few times. The chain has TRBV7-3 and TRBJ2-1; 7 bases agree with TRBD2. CDR1 is SGHTA and CDR2 is FQGTGA in the germline V gene. The trim removed 6 bases at V and 9 bases at J, leaving 5 bases unmatched. The CDR3 spans 12 residues. The CDR3 sequence: CASSGGGPEQFF. CDR3 sequence (DNA): TGTGCCAGCAGTGGGGGAGGGCCTGAGCAGTTCTTC.

Sample share makes this clonotype medium-sized. This rearrangement joins TRBV5-1 to TRBJ2-1, with D tentatively TRBD2 (6 bases). In germline, CDR1 is SGHRS, CDR2 YFSETQ. This CDR3 has 15 amino acids. Trimming removed 4 bases from V and 7 bases from J, with 18 bases in between. Here the CDR3 DNA reads TGCGCCAGCAGCCCTCTCGGGGGAAGCAGGAATGAGCAGTTCTTC. It translates to CASSPLGGSRNEQFF.

The J gene is TRBJ1-6, the V gene TRBV6-6; D gene unclear. CDR3 length: 14 amino acids. The germline V gene encodes CDR1 MNHNY and CDR2 SVGAGI (reference sequence). Trimming left V 2 bases short and J 9 bases short, with 11 bases between. The CDR3 is CASSYPPPPSPLHF. DNA for the CDR3: TGTGCCAGCAGTTACCCGCCCCCCCCTTCACCCCTCCACTTT.

The table lists this clonotype with a few counts. The chain employs TRBV6-6 and TRBJ2-3, with 9 bases fitting TRBD1. The CDR3 has 15 amino acids. Germline V gene data show CDR1 as MNHNY and CDR2 as SVGAGI (reference sequence). With V trimmed by 3 bases and J by 5 bases, 6 bases remained unmatched. The CDR3 region is CASSYGGQGLDTQYF. In DNA, the CDR3 is TGTGCCAGCAGTTATGGGGGACAGGGCCTAGATACGCAGTATTTT.

Ten or more counts support this clonotype. This chain links TRBV29-1 with TRBJ2-2; tentative D call: TRBD2 (6 bases). Germline loops: CDR1 SQVTM, CDR2 ANQGSEA. The length of the CDR3 is 15 residues. V shed 7 bases and J shed 7 bases, with 22 bases lying between them. The DNA of the CDR3 is TGCAGCGCCCTTACTAGCCCGAACGTTGGCGGGGAGCTGTTTTTT. Translated: CSALTSPNVGGELFF.

In this sample, this clonotype is medium-sized. This chain uses TRBV18 with TRBJ2-7, with TRBD1 as a possible D gene (6 bases). V gave up 5 bases and J gave up 4 bases, with 12 bases separating them. The CDR3 has 13 amino acids. In germline, CDR1 is KGHSH, CDR2 LQKENI. The DNA for the CDR3 is TGTGCCAGCTCATCACAGGGAAGTTACGAGCAGTACTTC. It yields the protein CASSSQGSYEQYF.

The genes are TRBV11-1 and TRBJ2-1; no firm D call. The germline V and J ends were trimmed by 4 bases and 8 bases, with 12 bases remaining between them. The germline V gene has CDR1 SGHAT and CDR2 FQDESV (reference sequence). The CDR3 length is 13 residues. The CDR3 sequence is CASSYYVPDEQFF. In DNA, the CDR3 is TGTGCCAGCAGCTATTATGTCCCGGATGAGCAGTTCTTC. The whole variable domain, filled in from reference TRBV11-1 and TRBJ2-1, reads EAEVAQSPRYKITEKSQAVAFWCDPISGHATLYWYRQILGQGPELLVQFQDESVVDDSQLPKDRFSAERLKGVDSTLKIQPAELGDSAMYLCASSYYVPDEQFFGPGTRLTVL.

There are many counts of this clonotype. The chain employs TRBV2 and TRBJ2-4; 7 positions match TRBD2. The CDR3 length is 16 residues. The V gene end was trimmed by 7 bases and the J gene end by 1 base; junction bases not matched to a gene: 10. Germline lookup yields CDR1 SNHLY and CDR2 FYNNEI. The CDR3 sequence is CASIRRGDFAKNIQYF. CDR3 nucleotides: TGTGCCAGCATTCGACGGGGGGACTTCGCCAAAAACATTCAGTACTTC.

This clonotype was found many times. The chain is built from TRBV7-2 and TRBJ1-2; no clear D. CDR3 length: 14 amino acids. Trimming cost V 5 bases and J 6 bases, with 16 bases left between them. CDR1 is SGHTA and CDR2 is FQGNSA in the germline V gene. CDR3 DNA sequence: TGTGCCAGCAGCCCTCAATTTATAGCTGATGGCTACACCTTC. Its protein product is CASSPQFIADGYTF.

Details on this clonotype: A much larger clonotype is one base distant, so this may be a read error. The chain employs TRBV6-2 or TRBV6-3 and TRBJ2-5; tentative D call: TRBD1 (5 bases). V lost 7 bases, J lost 4 bases, and 13 bases lay in between. Germline V gene lookup returns CDR1 MNHEY and CDR2 SVGEGT. The CDR3 loop spans 13 amino acids. The CDR3, as DNA: TGTGCCAGCAAGACAGCTTACCGAGAGACCCAGTACTTC. This codes for CASKTAYRETQYF.

At least ten counts were recorded for this clonotype. V gene TRBV5-1 combines with J gene TRBJ2-4; D is unresolved. The CDR3 has 14 amino acids. Germline values: CDR1 SGHRS, CDR2 YFSETQ. V was shortened by 2 bases and J by 0 bases, with 6 bases between the two germline ends. The CDR3 region has the DNA TGCGCCAGCAGCTTCGATCCAGCCAAAAACATTCAGTACTTC. Translating gives CASSFDPAKNIQYF.

This clonotype was seen at least ten times. The CDR3 loop is CASSRRPGPDGYTF. The CDR3 DNA follows: TGTGCCAGCAGCAGACGTCCCGGACCGGATGGCTACACCTTC. V and J are TRBV11-2 and TRBJ1-2, with unresolved D. The CDR3 sequence is 14 residues long. Trimming took off 5 bases at V and 6 bases at J, with 16 bases between the two ends. The germline V gene has CDR1 SGHAT and CDR2 FQNNGV.

This clonotype was seen at least ten times. The V call is TRBV7-2, the J call TRBJ2-3; the D is unclear. The CDR3 runs 15 residues. V was cut by 3 bases and J by 5 bases, with 15 bases left in between. Looked up from germline, CDR1 is SGHTA and CDR2 is FQGNSA. CDR3 sequence: CASSFTRTVGDTQYF. The DNA for the CDR3 is TGTGCCAGCAGCTTCACCCGAACAGTAGGAGATACGCAGTATTTT. The whole variable domain, filled in from reference TRBV7-2 and TRBJ2-3, reads GAGVSQSPSNKVTEKGKDVELRCDPISGHTALYWYRQSLGQGLEFLIYFQGNSAPDKSGLPSDRFSAERTGGSVSTLTIQRTQQEDSAVYLCASSFTRTVGDTQYFGPGTRLTVL.

The sample holds a few counts of this clonotype. The V and J genes are TRBV6-5 and TRBJ2-2; D is possibly TRBD1 (6 bases). CDR3 size: 15 residues. V lost 5 bases, J lost 2 bases, and 12 bases lay in between. In germline, CDR1 is MNHEY, CDR2 SVGAGI. The CDR3 protein is CASSPRTDNTGELFF. CDR3 nucleotides: TGTGCCAGCAGTCCCAGGACAGACAACACCGGGGAGCTGTTTTTT.

In this sample, this clonotype turned up a few times. This chain joins TRBV5-1 and TRBJ2-7; a possible D gene is TRBD1 (5 bases). Trimming shortened V by 5 bases and J by 2 bases, and 14 bases separated the two germline ends. Looked up from germline, CDR1 is SGHRS and CDR2 is YFSETQ. This CDR3 is 14 amino acids long. The CDR3 reads CASSRGGLPYEQYF. CDR3 DNA sequence: TGCGCCAGCAGTAGGGGCGGCCTTCCCTACGAGCAGTACTTC.

This clonotype was counted ten times or more. The CDR3 reads CASSPGTAPDTEAFF. Written as DNA, the CDR3 is TGTGCCAGCAGTCCCGGGACAGCCCCAGACACTGAAGCTTTCTTT. The chain couples TRBV6-5 to TRBJ1-1, with 7 bases identical to TRBD1. V dropped 5 bases and J dropped 3; count of bases not matched to a gene: 9. This CDR3 is built from 15 residues. Germline-derived CDR1 and CDR2 are MNHEY and SVGAGI.

The chain uses TRBV10-3 and TRBJ2-3, with 7 bases lining up with TRBD1. The CDR3 runs to 12 residues. Germline V CDR1 and CDR2: ENHRY, SYGVKD. V dropped 11 bases and J dropped 0; count of bases not matched to a gene: 2. CDR3 DNA sequence: TGTGCCGTGGGACAGAGCACAGATACGCAGTATTTT. Its translation is CAVGQSTDTQYF.

This clonotype was detected ten times or more. The chain links TRBV5-4 to TRBJ1-1, with 10 bases that match TRBD1. This CDR3 comprises 16 residues. J lost 3 bases, V lost 4 bases, and 9 bases had no gene match. The germline V gene encodes CDR1 SGHNT and CDR2 YYREEE (reference sequence). CDR3 bases: TGTGCCAGCAGCGGCGGGACAGGGGCAGGGGACACTGAAGCTTTCTTT. Translation: CASSGGTGAGDTEAFF.

This clonotype has at least ten counts. V and J are TRBV6-2 or TRBV6-3 and TRBJ2-7; perhaps TRBD1 as D (6 bases). The CDR3 spans 12 residues. V lost 5 bases and J lost 2, with 7 bases in between. The germline V gene encodes CDR1 MNHEY and CDR2 SVGEGT. CDR3 residues: CASSDRPYEQYF. In nucleotides, the CDR3 is TGTGCCAGCAGTGACAGGCCCTACGAGCAGTACTTC.

This chain uses TRBV12-3 or TRBV12-4 with TRBJ1-1; D gene unclear. V lost 2 bases, J lost 3 bases, and 13 bases lay in between. CDR3 size: 15 residues. The CDR3, as DNA: TGTGCCAGCAGTTTATCCGGTGGCGGATACACTGAAGCTTTCTTT. It encodes CASSLSGGGYTEAFF.

This clonotype came up many times. The chain links TRBV5-4 to TRBJ2-7, with D perhaps matching TRBD1 (6 bases). The V end was cut by 3 bases, the J end by 2 bases, with 15 bases between. Germline assignment: CDR1 SGHNT and CDR2 YYREEE (reference sequence). The CDR3 runs to 15 residues. The CDR3 DNA sequence: TGTGCCAGCAGCTGGGGCCACAGGGCACCCTACGAGCAGTACTTC. This codes for CASSWGHRAPYEQYF.

In its sample, this clonotype is medium-sized. This chain connects TRBV20-1 to TRBJ1-3, with D maybe TRBD1 (5 bases). This CDR3 region has 15 residues. The V end was cut by 0 bases, the J end by 2 bases, with 11 bases between. CDR1 and CDR2 (germline): DFQATT, SNEGSKA (reference sequence). The CDR3 spells CSARDRVNPGNTIYF. The CDR3 DNA reads as TGCAGTGCTAGAGACAGGGTAAACCCTGGAAACACCATATATTTT.

This clonotype was seen many times. V gene TRBV20-1 combines with J gene TRBJ2-2; TRBD2 matches 11 bases. Germline CDR1 is DFQATT and CDR2 is SNEGSKA (reference sequence). This CDR3 contains 15 residues. The V gene end was trimmed by 5 bases and the J gene end by 4 bases; junction bases not matched to a gene: 6. In nucleotides, the CDR3 is TGCAGTGCTTTTTCCGGGACTAGCGGCACCGGGGAGCTGTTTTTT. This gives the protein CSAFSGTSGTGELFF.

The chain has TRBV5-4 and TRBJ2-3; possibly TRBD2 for D (6 bases). This CDR3 is 14 amino acids long. The germline gives CDR1 SGHNT, CDR2 YYREEE (reference sequence). V lost 5 bases, J lost 2 bases, and 12 bases lay in between. The CDR3 here is CASRSGLITDTQYF. As DNA, the CDR3 is TGTGCCAGCAGATCGGGACTTATCACAGATACGCAGTATTTT. The variable domain in full, completed from reference TRBV5-4 and TRBJ2-3, reads ETGVTQSPTHLIKTRGQQVTLRCSSQSGHNTVSWYQQALGQGPQFIFQYYREEENGRGNFPPRFSGLQFPNYSSELNVNALELDDSALYLCASRSGLITDTQYFGPGTRLTVL.

By its share, this clonotype is medium-sized. The V gene is TRBV12-3 or TRBV12-4, the J gene TRBJ2-7; D remains ambiguous. Trimming removed 5 bases at V and 11 bases at J, with 16 bases between. The CDR3 sequence is 12 residues long. The CDR3 coding sequence is TGTGCCAGCAGTCCTCGGGCTCGCGCGGAGTACTTC. It is translated as CASSPRARAEYF.